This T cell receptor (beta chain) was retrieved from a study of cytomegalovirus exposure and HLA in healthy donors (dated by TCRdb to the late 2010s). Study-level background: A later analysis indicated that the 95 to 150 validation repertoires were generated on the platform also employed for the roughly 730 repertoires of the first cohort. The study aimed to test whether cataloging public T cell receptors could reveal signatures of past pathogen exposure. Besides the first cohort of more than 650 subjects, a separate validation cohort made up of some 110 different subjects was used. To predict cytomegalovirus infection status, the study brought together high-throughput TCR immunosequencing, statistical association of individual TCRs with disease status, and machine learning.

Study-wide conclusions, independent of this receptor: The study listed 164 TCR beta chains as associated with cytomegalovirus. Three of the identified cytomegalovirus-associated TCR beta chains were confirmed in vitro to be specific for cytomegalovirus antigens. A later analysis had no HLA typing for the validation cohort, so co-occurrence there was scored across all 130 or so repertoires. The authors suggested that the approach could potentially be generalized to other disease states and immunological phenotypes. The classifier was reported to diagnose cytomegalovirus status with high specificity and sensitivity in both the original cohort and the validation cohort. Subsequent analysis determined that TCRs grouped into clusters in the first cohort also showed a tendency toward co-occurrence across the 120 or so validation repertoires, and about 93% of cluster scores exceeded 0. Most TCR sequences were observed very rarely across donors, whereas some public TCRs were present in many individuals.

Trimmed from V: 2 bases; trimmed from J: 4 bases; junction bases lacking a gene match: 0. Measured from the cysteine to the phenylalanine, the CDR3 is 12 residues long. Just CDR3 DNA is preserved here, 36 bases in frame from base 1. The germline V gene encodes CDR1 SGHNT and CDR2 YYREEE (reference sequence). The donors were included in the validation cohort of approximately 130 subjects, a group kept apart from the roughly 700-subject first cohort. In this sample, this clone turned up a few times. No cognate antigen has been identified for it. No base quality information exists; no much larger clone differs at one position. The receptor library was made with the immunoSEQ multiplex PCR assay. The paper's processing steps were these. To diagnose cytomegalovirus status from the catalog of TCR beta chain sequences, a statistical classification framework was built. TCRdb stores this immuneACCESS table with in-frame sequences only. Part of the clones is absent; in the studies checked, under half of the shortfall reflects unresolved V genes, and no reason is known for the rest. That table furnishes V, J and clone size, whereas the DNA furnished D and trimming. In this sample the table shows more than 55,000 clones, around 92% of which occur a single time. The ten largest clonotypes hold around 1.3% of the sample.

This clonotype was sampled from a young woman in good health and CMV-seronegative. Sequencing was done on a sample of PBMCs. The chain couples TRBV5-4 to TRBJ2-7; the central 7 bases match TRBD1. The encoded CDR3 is CASSLQGYEQYF. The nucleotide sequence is TGTGCCAGCAGCTTACAGGGGTACGAGCAGTACTTC.